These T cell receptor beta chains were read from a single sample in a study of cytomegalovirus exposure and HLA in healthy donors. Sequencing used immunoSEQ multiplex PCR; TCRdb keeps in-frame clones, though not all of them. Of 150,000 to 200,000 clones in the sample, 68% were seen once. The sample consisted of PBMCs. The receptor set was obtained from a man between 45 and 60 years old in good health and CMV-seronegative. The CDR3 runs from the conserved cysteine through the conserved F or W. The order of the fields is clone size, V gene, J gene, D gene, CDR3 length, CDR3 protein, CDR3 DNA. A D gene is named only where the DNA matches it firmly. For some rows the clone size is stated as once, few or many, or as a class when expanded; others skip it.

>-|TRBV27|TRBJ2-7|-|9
CASGCEQYF
TGTGCCTCCGGGTGCGAGCAGTACTTC
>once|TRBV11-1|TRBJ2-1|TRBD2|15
CASSLGLPLYTEQFF
TGTGCCAGCAGCTTGGGACTACCCCTATACACTGAGCAGTTCTTC
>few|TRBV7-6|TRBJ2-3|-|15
CASSQNLPTTDTQYF
TGTGCCAGCAGCCAGAACCTGCCAACAACCGATACGCAGTATTTT
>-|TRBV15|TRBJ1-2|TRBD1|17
CATSTSTGGRGYYGYTF
TGTGCCACCAGCACCTCGACAGGGGGAAGGGGGTACTATGGCTACACCTTC
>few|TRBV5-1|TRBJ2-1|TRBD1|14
CASSSGTGGNEQFF
TGCGCCAGCAGCTCCGGGACAGGGGGGAATGAGCAGTTCTTC
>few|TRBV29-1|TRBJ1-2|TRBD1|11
CSTGGNYGYTF
TGCAGTACAGGGGGGAACTATGGCTACACCTTC
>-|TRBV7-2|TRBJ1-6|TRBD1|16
CASSTRQGARNSPLHF
TGTGCCAGCAGCACTAGACAGGGGGCGCGGAATTCACCCCTCCACTTT
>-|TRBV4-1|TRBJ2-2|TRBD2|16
CASTPRLAGLTGELFF
TGCGCCAGCACCCCTCGACTAGCGGGACTCACCGGGGAGCTGTTTTTT
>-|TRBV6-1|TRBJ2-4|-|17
CASSERGRPDAKNIQYF
TGTGCCAGCAGTGAAAGGGGCAGGCCAGATGCCAAAAACATTCAGTACTTC
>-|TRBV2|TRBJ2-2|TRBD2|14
CASSILAGAGELFF
TGTGCCAGCAGTATCCTAGCGGGGGCCGGGGAGCTGTTTTTT
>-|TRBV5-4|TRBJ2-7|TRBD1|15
CASTYRETGSYEQYF
TGTGCCAGCACCTACAGAGAGACAGGGTCCTACGAGCAGTACTTC
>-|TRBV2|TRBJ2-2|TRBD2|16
CASSNLAGGDTGELFF
TGTGCCAGCAGCAATCTAGCGGGGGGGGACACCGGGGAGCTGTTTTTT
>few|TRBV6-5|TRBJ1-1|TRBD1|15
CASSSGQGRNTEAFF
TGTGCCAGCAGTTCCGGACAGGGACGGAACACTGAAGCTTTCTTT
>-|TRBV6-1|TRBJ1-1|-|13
CASSLTYNTEAFF
TGTGCCAGCAGCCTTACATACAACACTGAAGCTTTCTTT
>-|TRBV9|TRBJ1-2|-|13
CASSVSRRDRYTF
TGTGCCAGCAGCGTTTCACGGAGGGATCGCTACACCTTC
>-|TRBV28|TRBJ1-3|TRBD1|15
CASRPGGSSGNTIYF
TGTGCCAGCAGGCCAGGGGGATCGTCTGGAAACACCATATATTTT
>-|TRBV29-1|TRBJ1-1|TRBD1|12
CSVHRGWTEAFF
TGCAGCGTTCACAGGGGTTGGACTGAAGCTTTCTTT
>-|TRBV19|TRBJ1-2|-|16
CASSIVGDMTVHGYTF
TGTGCCAGTAGTATAGTTGGGGACATGACCGTCCATGGCTACACCTTC
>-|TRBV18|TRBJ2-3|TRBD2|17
CASSRYGTSGASDTQYF
TGTGCCAGCTCACGATACGGGACTAGCGGTGCCTCAGATACGCAGTATTTT
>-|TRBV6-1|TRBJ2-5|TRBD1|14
CASSENRGRETQYF
TGTGCCAGCAGTGAAAACAGGGGCCGAGAGACCCAGTACTTC
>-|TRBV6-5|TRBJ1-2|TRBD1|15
CASSYSAGGGYGYTF
TGTGCCAGCAGTTACTCGGCAGGGGGTGGTTATGGCTACACCTTC
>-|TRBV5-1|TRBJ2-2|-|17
CASSPRPNRANTGELFF
TGCGCCAGCAGCCCCCGGCCCAACAGGGCGAACACCGGGGAGCTGTTTTTT
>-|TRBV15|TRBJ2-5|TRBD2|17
CATSSPGLAGGFKTQYF
TGTGCCACCAGCAGCCCTGGACTAGCGGGGGGGTTTAAGACCCAGTACTTC
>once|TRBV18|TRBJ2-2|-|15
CASSPGWGPTGELFF
TGTGCCAGCTCACCAGGTTGGGGGCCCACCGGGGAGCTGTTTTTT
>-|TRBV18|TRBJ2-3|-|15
CASSPQETNADTQYF
TGTGCCAGCTCACCACAGGAGACTAATGCAGATACGCAGTATTTT
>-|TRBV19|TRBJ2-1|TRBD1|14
CASSWTGAYNEQFF
TGTGCCAGTAGTTGGACAGGCGCTTACAATGAGCAGTTCTTC
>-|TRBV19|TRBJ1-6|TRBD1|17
CASSLLGTGGSDSPLHF
TGTGCCAGTAGTCTCCTAGGGACAGGGGGCAGTGATTCACCCCTCCACTTT
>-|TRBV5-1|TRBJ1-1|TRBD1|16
CASSLWGQGKNTEAFF
TGCGCCAGCAGCTTGTGGGGACAGGGAAAGAACACTGAAGCTTTCTTT